This T cell receptor beta chain derives from a study of blood T cell repertoires in COVID-19. As for the study in general: Whether acute or convalescent, the COVID-19 samples came from the United States, Italy and Spain. In each case, the material was cDNA or gDNA derived from T cells, B-cell-depleted T cells, or PBMCs.

The CDR3 loop spans 15 amino acids. CDR1 and CDR2 from the germline V gene are SGHVS and FQNEAQ. The V gene lost 2 bases and the J gene lost 1 base, with 11 bases spanning the gap. Authors' methods: For nucleated cells, counts were estimated from reference gene primer amplification. Data came from immunoSEQ multiplex PCR; TCRdb stores just in-frame clones and leaves some out. The V and J calls and clone size are taken from that table; D and trimming were inferred from the DNA. The sample has about 120,000 clones; approximately 80% are singletons. The sequence was obtained from a human donor in a cohort sampled during active COVID-19. Sequencing input: peripheral blood. This rearrangement joins TRBV7-8 to TRBJ2-5; no clear D gene. The CDR3 DNA reads as TGTGCCAGCAGCTTATCCAGAGGAATCCAAGAGACCCAGTACTTC. Protein sequence: CASSLSRGIQETQYF. The variable domain in full, completed from reference TRBV7-8 and TRBJ2-5, reads GAGVSQSPRYKVAKRGQDVALRCDPISGHVSLFWYQQALGQGPEFLTYFQNEAQLDKSGLPSDRFFAERPEGSVSTLKIQRTQQEDSAVYLCASSLSRGIQETQYFGPGTRLLVL.